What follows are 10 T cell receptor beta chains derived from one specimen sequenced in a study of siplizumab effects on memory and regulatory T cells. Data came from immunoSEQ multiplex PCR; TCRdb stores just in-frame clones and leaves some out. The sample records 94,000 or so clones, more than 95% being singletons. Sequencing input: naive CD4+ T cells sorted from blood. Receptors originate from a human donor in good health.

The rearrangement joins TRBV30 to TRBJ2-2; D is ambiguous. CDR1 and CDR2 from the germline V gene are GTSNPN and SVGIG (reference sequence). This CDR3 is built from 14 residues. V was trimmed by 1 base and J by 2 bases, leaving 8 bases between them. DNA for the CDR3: TGTGCCTGGAGTGCCTATATAAACACCGGGGAGCTGTTTTTT. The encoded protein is CAWSAYINTGELFF.

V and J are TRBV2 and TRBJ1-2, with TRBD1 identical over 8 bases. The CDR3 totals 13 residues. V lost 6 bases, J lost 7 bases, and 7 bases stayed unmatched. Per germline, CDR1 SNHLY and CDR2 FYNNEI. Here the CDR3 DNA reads TGTGCCAGCAGCTCCCGGGACAGGCGTGGCTACACCTTC. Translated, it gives CASSSRDRRGYTF.

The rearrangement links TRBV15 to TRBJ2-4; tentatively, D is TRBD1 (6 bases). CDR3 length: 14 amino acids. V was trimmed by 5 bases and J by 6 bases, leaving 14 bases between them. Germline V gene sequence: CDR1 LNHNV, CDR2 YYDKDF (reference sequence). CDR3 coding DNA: TGTGCCACCAGCCCAACAGGGATGGGAAACATTCAGTACTTC. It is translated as CATSPTGMGNIQYF. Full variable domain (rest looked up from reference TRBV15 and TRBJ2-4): DAMVIQNPRYQVTQFGKPVTLSCSQTLNHNVMYWYQQKSSQAPKLLFHYYDKDFNNEADTPDNFQSRRPNTSFCFLDIRSPGLGDTAMYLCATSPTGMGNIQYFGAGTRLSVL.

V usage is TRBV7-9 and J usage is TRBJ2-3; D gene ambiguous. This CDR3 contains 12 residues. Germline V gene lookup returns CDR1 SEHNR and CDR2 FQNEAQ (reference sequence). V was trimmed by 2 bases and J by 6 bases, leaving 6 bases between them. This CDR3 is CASSLLGDTQYF. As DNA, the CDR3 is TGTGCCAGCAGCTTACTAGGTGATACGCAGTATTTT.

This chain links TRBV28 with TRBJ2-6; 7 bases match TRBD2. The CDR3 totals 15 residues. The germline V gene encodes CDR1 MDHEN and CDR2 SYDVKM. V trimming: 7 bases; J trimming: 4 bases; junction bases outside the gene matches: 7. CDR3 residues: CASTGRGVGANVLTF. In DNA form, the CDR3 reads TGTGCCAGCACCGGACGGGGGGTAGGGGCCAACGTCCTGACTTTC.

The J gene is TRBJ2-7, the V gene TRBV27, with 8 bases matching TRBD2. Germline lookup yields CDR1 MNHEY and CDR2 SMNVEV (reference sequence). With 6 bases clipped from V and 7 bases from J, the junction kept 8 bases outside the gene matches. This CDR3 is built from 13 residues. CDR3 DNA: TGTGCCAGCAGCCCGGGGGGGCCGGGTGAGCAGTACTTC. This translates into CASSPGGPGEQYF.

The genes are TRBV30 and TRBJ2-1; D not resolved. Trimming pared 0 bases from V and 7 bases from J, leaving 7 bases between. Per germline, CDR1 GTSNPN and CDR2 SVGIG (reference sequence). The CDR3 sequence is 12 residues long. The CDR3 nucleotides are TGTGCCTGGAGTGTATCCGGGAATGAGCAGTTCTTC. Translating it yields CAWSVSGNEQFF.

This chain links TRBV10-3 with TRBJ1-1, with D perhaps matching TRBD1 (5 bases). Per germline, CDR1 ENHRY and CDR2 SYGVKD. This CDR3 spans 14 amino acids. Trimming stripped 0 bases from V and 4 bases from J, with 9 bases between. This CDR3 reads CAISESVGGTEAFF. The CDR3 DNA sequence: TGTGCCATCAGTGAGTCGGTGGGGGGCACTGAAGCTTTCTTT.

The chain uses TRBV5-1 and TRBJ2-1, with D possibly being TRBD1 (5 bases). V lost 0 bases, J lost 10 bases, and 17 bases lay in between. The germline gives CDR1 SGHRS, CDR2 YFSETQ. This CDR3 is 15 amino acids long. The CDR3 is CASSLADSKGNEQFF. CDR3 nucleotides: TGCGCCAGCAGCTTGGCCGACAGCAAAGGCAACGAGCAGTTCTTC.

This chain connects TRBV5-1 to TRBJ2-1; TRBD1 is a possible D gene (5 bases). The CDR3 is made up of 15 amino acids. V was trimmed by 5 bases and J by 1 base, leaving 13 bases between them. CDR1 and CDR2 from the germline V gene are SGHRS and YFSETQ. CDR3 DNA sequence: TGCGCCAGCAGACTGATGGGGCATTCCTACAATGAGCAGTTCTTC. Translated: CASRLMGHSYNEQFF.